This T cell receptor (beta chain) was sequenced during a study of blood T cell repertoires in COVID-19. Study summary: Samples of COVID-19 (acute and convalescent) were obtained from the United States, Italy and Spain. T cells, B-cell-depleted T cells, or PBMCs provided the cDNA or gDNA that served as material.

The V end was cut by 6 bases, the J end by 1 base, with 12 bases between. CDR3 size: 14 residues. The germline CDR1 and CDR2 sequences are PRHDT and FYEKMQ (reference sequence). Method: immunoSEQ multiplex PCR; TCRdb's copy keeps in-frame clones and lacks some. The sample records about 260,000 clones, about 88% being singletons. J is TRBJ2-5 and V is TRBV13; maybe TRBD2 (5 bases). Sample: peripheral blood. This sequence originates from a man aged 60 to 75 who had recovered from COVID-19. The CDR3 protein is CASRPGFFQETQYF. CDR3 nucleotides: TGTGCCAGCAGGCCGGGGTTCTTCCAAGAGACCCAGTACTTC. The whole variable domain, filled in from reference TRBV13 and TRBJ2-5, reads AAGVIQSPRHLIKEKRETATLKCYPIPRHDTVYWYQQGPGQDPQFLISFYEKMQSDKGSIPDRFSAQQFSDYHSELNMSSLELGDSALYFCASRPGFFQETQYFGPGTRLLVL.